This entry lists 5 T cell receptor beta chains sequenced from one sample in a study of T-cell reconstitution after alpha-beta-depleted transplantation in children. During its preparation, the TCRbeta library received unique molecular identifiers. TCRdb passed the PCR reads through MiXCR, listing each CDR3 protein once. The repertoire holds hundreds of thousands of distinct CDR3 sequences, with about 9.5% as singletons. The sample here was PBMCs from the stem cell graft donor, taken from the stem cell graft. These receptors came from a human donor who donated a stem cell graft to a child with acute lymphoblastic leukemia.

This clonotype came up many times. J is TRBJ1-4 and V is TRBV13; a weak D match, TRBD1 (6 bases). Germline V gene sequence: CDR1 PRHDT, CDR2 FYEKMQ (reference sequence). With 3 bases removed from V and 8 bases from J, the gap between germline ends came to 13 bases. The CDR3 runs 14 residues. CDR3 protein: CASSFWKGDEKLFF. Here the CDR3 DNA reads TGTGCCAGCAGCTTCTGGAAGGGGGACGAAAAACTGTTTTTT.

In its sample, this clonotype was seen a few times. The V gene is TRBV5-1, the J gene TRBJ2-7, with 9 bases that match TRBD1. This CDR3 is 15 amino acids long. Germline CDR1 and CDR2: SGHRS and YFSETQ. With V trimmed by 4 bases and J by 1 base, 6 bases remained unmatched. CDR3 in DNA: TGCGCCAGCAGCGTCGGGACAGGGAGATCCTACGAGCAGTACTTC. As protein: CASSVGTGRSYEQYF.

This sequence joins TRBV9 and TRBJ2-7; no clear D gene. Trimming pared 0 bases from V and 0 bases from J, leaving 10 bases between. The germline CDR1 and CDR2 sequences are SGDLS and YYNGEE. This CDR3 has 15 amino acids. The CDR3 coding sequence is TGTGCCAGCAGCGTAGGGGTAGGAAGCTCCTACGAGCAGTACTTC. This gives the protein CASSVGVGSSYEQYF.

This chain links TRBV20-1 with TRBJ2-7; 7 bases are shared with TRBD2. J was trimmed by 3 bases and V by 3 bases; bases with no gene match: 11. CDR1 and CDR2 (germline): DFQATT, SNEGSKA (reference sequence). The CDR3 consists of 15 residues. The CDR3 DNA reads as TGCAGTGCTAGCGGAATGATGACGGGGGGCTACGAGCAGTACTTC. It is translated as CSASGMMTGGYEQYF.

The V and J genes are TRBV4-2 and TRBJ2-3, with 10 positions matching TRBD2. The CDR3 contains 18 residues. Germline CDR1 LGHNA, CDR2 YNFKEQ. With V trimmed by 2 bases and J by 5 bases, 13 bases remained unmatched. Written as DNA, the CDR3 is TGTGCCAGCAGCCAACCGAACTCCGGGACTAGCGTTTTAGATACGCAGTATTTT. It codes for CASSQPNSGTSVLDTQYF.